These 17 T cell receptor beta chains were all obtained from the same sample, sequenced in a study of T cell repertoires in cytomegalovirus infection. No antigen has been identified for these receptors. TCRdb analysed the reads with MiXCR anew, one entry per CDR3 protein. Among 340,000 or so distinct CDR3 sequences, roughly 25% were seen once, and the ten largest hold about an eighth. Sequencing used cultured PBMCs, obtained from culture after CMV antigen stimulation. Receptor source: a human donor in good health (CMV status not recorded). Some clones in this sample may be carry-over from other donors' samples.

The CDR3 DNA follows: TGCGCCAGCAGCTTGGCCTTTGCACAGGGAAGCACTGAAGCTTTCTTT. Translated, it gives CASSLAFAQGSTEAFF. The chain recombines TRBV5-1 with TRBJ1-1; D may be TRBD1 (6 bases). Trimming took 0 bases from V and 4 from J, leaving 16 bases between them. CDR3 length: 16 residues. The germline V gene encodes CDR1 SGHRS and CDR2 YFSETQ.

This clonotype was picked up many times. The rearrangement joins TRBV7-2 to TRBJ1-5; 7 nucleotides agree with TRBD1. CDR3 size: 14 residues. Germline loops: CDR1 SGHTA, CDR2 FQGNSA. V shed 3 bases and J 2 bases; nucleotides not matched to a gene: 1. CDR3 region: CASSFDRGNQPQHF. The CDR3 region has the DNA TGTGCCAGCAGCTTTGACAGGGGCAATCAGCCCCAGCATTTT.

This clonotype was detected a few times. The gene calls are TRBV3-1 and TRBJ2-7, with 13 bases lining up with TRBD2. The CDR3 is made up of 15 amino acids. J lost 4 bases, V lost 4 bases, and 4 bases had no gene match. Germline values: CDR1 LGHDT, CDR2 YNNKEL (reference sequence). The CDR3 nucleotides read TGTGCCAGCAGCCCACCGGGACTAGCGGGATACGAGCAGTACTTC. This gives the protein CASSPPGLAGYEQYF.

CDR3 DNA sequence: TGCAGCGTTGCCCCTGAACCCCCAACCCGGGGGCCGGGCGGCTACACCTTC. Its protein product is CSVAPEPPTRGPGGYTF. This chain uses TRBV29-1 with TRBJ1-2, with D possibly matching TRBD1 (6 bases). Germline V gene lookup returns CDR1 SQVTM and CDR2 ANQGSEA. Trimming took off 4 bases at V and 8 bases at J, with 29 bases between the two ends. The CDR3 is made up of 17 amino acids.

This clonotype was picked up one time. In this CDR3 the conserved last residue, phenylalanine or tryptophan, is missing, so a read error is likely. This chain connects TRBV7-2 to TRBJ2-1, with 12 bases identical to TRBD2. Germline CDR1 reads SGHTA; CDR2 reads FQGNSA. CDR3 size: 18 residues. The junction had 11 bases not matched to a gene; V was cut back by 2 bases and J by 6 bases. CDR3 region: CASSLRATSGSSSNEQFL. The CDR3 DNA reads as TGTGCCAGCAGCTTAAGGGCGACTAGCGGGAGTTCTAGCAATGAGCAGTTCTTA.

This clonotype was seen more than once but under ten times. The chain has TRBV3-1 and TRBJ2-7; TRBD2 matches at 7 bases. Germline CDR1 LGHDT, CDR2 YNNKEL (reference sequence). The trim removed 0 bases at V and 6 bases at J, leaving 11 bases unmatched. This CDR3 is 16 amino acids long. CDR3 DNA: TGTGCCAGCAGCCAAGATTATCGGGGAAAGCGGGGCGAGCAGTACTTC. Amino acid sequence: CASSQDYRGKRGEQYF.

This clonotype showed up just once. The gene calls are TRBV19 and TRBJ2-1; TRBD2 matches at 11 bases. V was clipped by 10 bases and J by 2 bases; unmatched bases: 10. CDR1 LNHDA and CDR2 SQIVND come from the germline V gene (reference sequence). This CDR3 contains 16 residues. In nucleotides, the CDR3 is TGTGCCACCGGAGCCTTAGCGGGAGGGCCCTACAATGAGCAGTTCTTC. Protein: CATGALAGGPYNEQFF.

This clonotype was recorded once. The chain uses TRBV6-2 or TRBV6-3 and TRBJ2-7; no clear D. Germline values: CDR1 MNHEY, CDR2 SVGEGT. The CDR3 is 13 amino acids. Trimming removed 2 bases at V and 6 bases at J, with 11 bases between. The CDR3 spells CASSYRTRGEQYV. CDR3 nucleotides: TGTGCCAGCAGTTACCGTACACGCGGCGAGCAGTACGTC.

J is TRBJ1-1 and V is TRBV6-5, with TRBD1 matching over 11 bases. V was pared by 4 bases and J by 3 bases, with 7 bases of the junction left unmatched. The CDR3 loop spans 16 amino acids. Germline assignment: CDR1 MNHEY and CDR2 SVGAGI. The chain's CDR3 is CASSSGTGGGYTEAFF. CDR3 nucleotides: TGTGCCAGCAGTTCCGGGACAGGGGGAGGATACACTGAAGCTTTCTTT.

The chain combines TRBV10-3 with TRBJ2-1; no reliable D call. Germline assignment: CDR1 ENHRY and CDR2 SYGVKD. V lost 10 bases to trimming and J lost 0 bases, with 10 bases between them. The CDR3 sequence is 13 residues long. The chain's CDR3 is CASGPGSYNEQFF. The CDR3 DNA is TGTGCCAGCGGACCCGGCTCCTACAATGAGCAGTTCTTC.

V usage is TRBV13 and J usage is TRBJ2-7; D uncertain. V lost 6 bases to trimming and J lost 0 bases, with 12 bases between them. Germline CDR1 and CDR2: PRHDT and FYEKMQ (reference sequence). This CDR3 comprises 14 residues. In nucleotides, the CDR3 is TGTGCCAGCAGAAAGTCCGGGCGCTCCTACGAGCAGTACTTC. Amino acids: CASRKSGRSYEQYF. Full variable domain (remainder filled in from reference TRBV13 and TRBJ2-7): AAGVIQSPRHLIKEKRETATLKCYPIPRHDTVYWYQQGPGQDPQFLISFYEKMQSDKGSIPDRFSAQQFSDYHSELNMSSLELGDSALYFCASRKSGRSYEQYFGPGTRLTVT.

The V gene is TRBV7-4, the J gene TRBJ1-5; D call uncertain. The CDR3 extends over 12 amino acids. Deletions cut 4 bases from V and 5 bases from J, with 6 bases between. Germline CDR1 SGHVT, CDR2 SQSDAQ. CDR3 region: CASSSDDQPQHF. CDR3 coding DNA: TGTGCCAGCAGCTCGGACGATCAGCCCCAGCATTTT.

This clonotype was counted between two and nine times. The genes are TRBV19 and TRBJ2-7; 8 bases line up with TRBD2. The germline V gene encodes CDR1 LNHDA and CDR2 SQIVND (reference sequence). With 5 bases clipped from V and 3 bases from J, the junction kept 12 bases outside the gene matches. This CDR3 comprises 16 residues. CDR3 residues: CASSPRGVAGHYEQYF. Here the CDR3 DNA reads TGTGCCAGTAGTCCGCGGGGGGTTGCGGGACACTACGAGCAGTACTTC.

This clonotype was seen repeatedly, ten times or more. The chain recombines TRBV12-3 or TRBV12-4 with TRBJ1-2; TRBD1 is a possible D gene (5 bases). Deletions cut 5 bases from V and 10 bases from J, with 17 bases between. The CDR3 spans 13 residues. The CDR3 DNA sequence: TGTGCCAGCAGTCCCCAGGGTTTTCTCGCCTACACCTTC. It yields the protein CASSPQGFLAYTF.

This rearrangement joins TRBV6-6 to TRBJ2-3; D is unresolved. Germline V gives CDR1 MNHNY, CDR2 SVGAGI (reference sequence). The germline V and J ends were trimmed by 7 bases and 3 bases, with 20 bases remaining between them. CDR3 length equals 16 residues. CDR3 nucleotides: TGTGCCAGCAACCCATCGACACCCAGAAAAACAGATACGCAGTATTTT. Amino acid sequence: CASNPSTPRKTDTQYF.

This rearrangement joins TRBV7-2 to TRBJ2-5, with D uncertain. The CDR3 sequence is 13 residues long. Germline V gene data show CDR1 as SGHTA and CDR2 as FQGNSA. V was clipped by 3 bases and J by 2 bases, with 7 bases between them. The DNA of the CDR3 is TGTGCCAGCAGCTTTGGGTGGCAAGAGACCCAGTACTTC. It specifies CASSFGWQETQYF.

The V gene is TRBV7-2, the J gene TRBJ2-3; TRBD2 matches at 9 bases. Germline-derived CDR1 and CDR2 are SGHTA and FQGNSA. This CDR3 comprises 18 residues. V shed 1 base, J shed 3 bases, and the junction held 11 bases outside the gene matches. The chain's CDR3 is CASSLGKSSGIRTDTQYF. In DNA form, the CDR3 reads TGTGCCAGCAGCTTAGGAAAGTCTAGCGGGATCCGAACAGATACGCAGTATTTT. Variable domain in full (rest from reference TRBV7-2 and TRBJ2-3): GAGVSQSPSNKVTEKGKDVELRCDPISGHTALYWYRQSLGQGLEFLIYFQGNSAPDKSGLPSDRFSAERTGGSVSTLTIQRTQQEDSAVYLCASSLGKSSGIRTDTQYFGPGTRLTVL.